A single sample gave rise to the 10 T cell receptor beta chains below, sequenced in a study of OX40 agonist ivuxolimab in advanced cancers. The assay was immunoSEQ multiplex PCR, and TCRdb's table has in-frame clones only and misses some. The table lists approximately 20,000 clones, approximately 79% of them singletons. The sample here was CD4+ or CD8+ T cells sorted from blood, taken in a trial of the OX40 agonist ivuxolimab. The origin of the receptors is an adult with an advanced solid tumor such as melanoma, head and neck, liver or kidney cancer.

This chain uses TRBV11-2 with TRBJ2-7, with D hard to call. Trimming shortened V by 4 bases and J by 2 bases, and 3 bases separated the two germline ends. Looked up from germline, CDR1 is SGHAT and CDR2 is FQNNGV. The CDR3 has 11 residues. CDR3 amino acids: CASSSTYEQYF. DNA for the CDR3: TGTGCCAGCAGCTCTACCTACGAGCAGTACTTC. The whole variable domain, filled in from reference TRBV11-2 and TRBJ2-7, reads EAGVAQSPRYKIIEKRQSVAFWCNPISGHATLYWYQQILGQGPKLLIQFQNNGVVDDSQLPKDRFSAERLKGVDSTLKIQPAKLEDSAVYLCASSSTYEQYFGPGTRLTVT.

The chain employs TRBV2 and TRBJ2-7, with D possibly matching TRBD1 (5 bases). Germline assignment: CDR1 SNHLY and CDR2 FYNNEI. V was cut by 5 bases and J by 2 bases, with 10 bases left in between. CDR3 length: 13 amino acids. CDR3 amino acids: CASSIYRTYEQYF. The DNA for the CDR3 is TGTGCCAGCAGTATATACAGGACCTACGAGCAGTACTTC.

In regard to this clone: Other DNA sequences from this sample encode an identical CDR3 as well. V gene TRBV5-5 combines with J gene TRBJ2-6; the D is unclear. The V gene lost 5 bases and the J gene lost 0 bases, with 6 bases spanning the gap. The V gene's germline CDR1 is SGHKS and CDR2 YYEKEE (reference sequence). This CDR3 contains 14 residues. The DNA of the CDR3 is TGTGCCAGCAGTCTGGACTCTGGGGCCAACGTCCTGACTTTC. Protein sequence: CASSLDSGANVLTF.

The J gene is TRBJ2-5, the V gene TRBV5-1; D may be TRBD1 (6 bases). With 3 bases removed from V and 0 bases from J, the gap between germline ends came to 9 bases. CDR3 length: 14 residues. Germline V gives CDR1 SGHRS, CDR2 YFSETQ. Here the CDR3 DNA reads TGCGCCAGCAGCTACGGACAGTACCAAGAGACCCAGTACTTC. Translated: CASSYGQYQETQYF.

As for this clone: At one boundary the junction diverges from the germline segment, which might be a read error. J is TRBJ2-4 and V is TRBV4-1; D may be TRBD1 (5 bases). Germline CDR1 and CDR2: MGHRA and YSYEKL. The CDR3 has 16 amino acids. Written as DNA, the CDR3 is TGCGCCAGCAGCGAAGAGCAGGCAGGGCCCAAAAACATTCAGTACTTC. Its protein product is CASSEEQAGPKNIQYF.

The chain links TRBV6-5 to TRBJ2-7; TRBD2 might be the D (6 bases). Germline V gene data show CDR1 as MNHEY and CDR2 as SVGAGI. The V gene lost 2 bases and the J gene lost 4 bases, with 12 bases spanning the gap. The CDR3 covers 14 residues. DNA for the CDR3: TGTGCCAGCAGTTACCGGGGGATGGGGTACGAGCAGTACTTC. This translates into CASSYRGMGYEQYF.

This clone was detected once. The chain joins TRBV5-5 to TRBJ2-7; 10 nucleotides agree with TRBD2. V was clipped by 1 base and J by 2 bases; unmatched bases: 12. Per germline, CDR1 SGHKS and CDR2 YYEKEE (reference sequence). The CDR3 contains 18 residues. The CDR3 spells CASSLRVAASGGTYEQYF. CDR3 sequence (DNA): TGTGCCAGCAGCTTGAGAGTGGCTGCTAGCGGGGGCACCTACGAGCAGTACTTC.

The chain carries TRBV4-1 and TRBJ2-3; 13 bases line up with TRBD2. The germline V gene encodes CDR1 MGHRA and CDR2 YSYEKL. This CDR3 has 16 amino acids. The ends lost 5 bases at V and 4 bases at J; junction bases unmatched: 6. The CDR3 region is CASSEGLAGVADTQYF. In nucleotides, the CDR3 is TGCGCCAGCAGCGAAGGACTAGCGGGAGTTGCAGATACGCAGTATTTT.

The V gene is TRBV30, the J gene TRBJ1-1; D gene uncertain. Trimming removed 3 bases from V and 3 bases from J, with 11 bases in between. The CDR3 spans 13 residues. Per the germline V gene, CDR1 is GTSNPN and CDR2 is SVGIG (reference sequence). CDR3 sequence (DNA): TGTGCCTGGAGCCTCCAGCGTCACACTGAAGCTTTCTTT. This gives the protein CAWSLQRHTEAFF.

Only one count was recorded for this clone. The genes are TRBV2 and TRBJ1-5, with a tentative D call TRBD1 (6 bases). Trimming stripped 8 bases from V and 4 bases from J, with 15 bases between. CDR1 is SNHLY and CDR2 is FYNNEI in the germline V gene. The length of the CDR3 is 14 residues. CDR3 sequence (DNA): TGTGCCAGCCGCGGACAGAGAAGGAATCAGCCCCAGCATTTT. Translated: CASRGQRRNQPQHF.